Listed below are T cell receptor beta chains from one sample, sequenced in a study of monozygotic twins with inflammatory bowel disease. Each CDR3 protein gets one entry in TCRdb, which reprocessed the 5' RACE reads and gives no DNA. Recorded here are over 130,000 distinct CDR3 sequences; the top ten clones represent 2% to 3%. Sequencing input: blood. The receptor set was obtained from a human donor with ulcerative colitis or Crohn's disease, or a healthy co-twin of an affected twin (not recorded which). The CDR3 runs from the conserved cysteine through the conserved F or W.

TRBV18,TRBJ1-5,CASSPQQGLDNQPQHF
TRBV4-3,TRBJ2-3,CASSQEKGIAGWADTQYF
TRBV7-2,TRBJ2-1,CASSGRRQGVGEQFF
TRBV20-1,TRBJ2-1,CSASTSGIDNEQFF
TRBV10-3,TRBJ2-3,CAISESKGGTDTQYF
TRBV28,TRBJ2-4,CASSPRTGALIQYF
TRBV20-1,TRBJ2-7,CSARPDRGLSYEQYF
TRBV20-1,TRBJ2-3,CSASIPGTQYF
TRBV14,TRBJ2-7,CASSPRDRGLYEQYF
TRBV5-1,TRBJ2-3,CASSSTGTAHDTQYF
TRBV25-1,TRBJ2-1,CASSDPRRVSNEQFF